This is a list of T cell receptor beta chains from one sample in a study of T cells expressing NK-cell markers. TCRdb re-called the 5' RACE reads; one entry per CDR3 protein, DNA not given. This sample contains a few hundred thousand distinct CDR3 sequences. Input material: blood T cells: a sorted CD56 or NKG2C T cell subset, CD4+ or CD8+ T cells, or bulk PBMC T cells (not recorded which). All receptors derive from a woman between 45 and 60 years old in good health. CDR3s include the opening cysteine and the closing phenylalanine or tryptophan.

v_call	j_call	cdr3_aa
TRBV19	TRBJ1-2	CASSIDRTGNGYTF
TRBV20-1	TRBJ2-1	CSARNLEATYNEQFF
TRBV12-3/TRBV12-4	TRBJ2-1	CASTLRGNEQFF
TRBV29-1	TRBJ2-1	CSWGLGLGYEQFF
TRBV5-1	TRBJ2-1	CASSGHNEQFF
TRBV28	TRBJ1-3	CASSMTSSSGNTIYF
TRBV5-1	TRBJ2-1	CASRYYITGVNEQFF
TRBV25-1	TRBJ1-1	CASSDWGFGRANTEAFF
TRBV9	TRBJ2-1	CASSVVGVREQFF
TRBV4-1	TRBJ2-1	CASSSPTGSSYNEQFF
TRBV10-3	TRBJ2-5	CAISEGVTGTTKETQYF
TRBV12-3/TRBV12-4	TRBJ2-4	CASSLARGTVAKNIQYF
TRBV12-3/TRBV12-4	TRBJ2-7	CASSQVVGYEQYF
TRBV11-1	TRBJ2-1	CASSFTAYNEQFF
TRBV9	TRBJ2-2	CASSVEVAGGELFF
TRBV12-3/TRBV12-4	TRBJ1-5	CASSLGQYNQPQHF
TRBV5-5	TRBJ2-3	CASSSDGGADTQYF